The 5 T cell receptor beta chains below all came from one sample that was sequenced in a study of blood T cell repertoires in COVID-19. TCRdb's table, derived via immunoSEQ multiplex PCR, lists solely in-frame clones and lacks some. The table has 150,000 to 200,000 clones, 86% seen once. The sample comprised peripheral blood. These receptors all come from a woman aged 80 or over in a cohort sampled during active or convalescent COVID-19.

The chain has TRBV11-3 and TRBJ1-2; 9 bases agree with TRBD1. The V gene's germline CDR1 is SGHNT and CDR2 YENEEA. CDR3 length: 15 amino acids. The V segment lost 4 bases and the J segment 4 bases; nucleotides outside the gene matches: 7. In DNA form, the CDR3 reads TGTGCCAGCAGCTCGACAGGGGGAATTGTCTATGGCTACACCTTC. Protein: CASSSTGGIVYGYTF.

The chain joins TRBV6-5 to TRBJ2-7; maybe TRBD2 (6 bases). The CDR3 spans 14 residues. Germline V gives CDR1 MNHEY, CDR2 SVGAGI. V lost 6 bases to trimming and J lost 7 bases, with 19 bases between them. This chain's CDR3 is CASSKTGVLEEQYV. The CDR3 DNA sequence: TGTGCCAGCAGCAAGACGGGGGTTTTAGAGGAGCAGTACGTC.

The chain is built from TRBV12-2 and TRBJ1-4; the table names TRBD1, a call not compared with the DNA. TRBV12-2 is a pseudogene. The CDR3 contains 17 residues. CDR3 protein: CASRFPDRGVHNEKLFF. In nucleotides, the CDR3 is TGTGCAAGTCGCTTTCCGGACAGGGGGGTGCATAATGAAAAACTGTTTTTT.

This clone showed up just once. The genes are TRBV5-6 and TRBJ2-7; 7 bases are a match to TRBD1. The CDR3 is made up of 18 amino acids. Trimming cost V 2 bases and J 0 bases; bases outside gene matches: 14. Germline V gives CDR1 SGHDT, CDR2 YYEEEE. This CDR3 reads CASSFTGTALIFSYEQYF. CDR3 nucleotides: TGTGCCAGCAGCTTTACGGGGACAGCCCTAATATTCTCCTACGAGCAGTACTTC.

The chain uses TRBV27 and TRBJ2-5; TRBD2 might be the D (6 bases). Germline values: CDR1 MNHEY, CDR2 SMNVEV (reference sequence). With 1 base removed from V and 2 bases from J, the gap between germline ends came to 11 bases. This CDR3 is 15 amino acids long. For the CDR3, the DNA is TGTGCCAGCAGTTTATTTTCTAGCGAACAAGAGACCCAGTACTTC. Amino acids: CASSLFSSEQETQYF.